The TCR beta chain under discussion was sequenced for a study of control samples from healthy donors and cancer patients. Assay used: immunoSEQ multiplex PCR; TCRdb lists only in-frame clones, some missing. The sample carries around 81,000 clones, 80% to 95% recorded once. V was clipped by 1 base and J by 0 bases, with 15 bases between them. The length of the CDR3 is 18 residues. The germline gives CDR1 SEHNR, CDR2 FQNEAQ (reference sequence). The clonotype originates from a woman in her 30s in good health. Sequencing used blood. The chain carries TRBV7-9 and TRBJ1-4; possible D gene TRBD1, 6 bases. This CDR3 reads CASSLVQGMWATNEKLFF. CDR3 coding DNA: TGTGCCAGCAGCTTAGTGCAGGGGATGTGGGCAACTAATGAAAAACTGTTTTTT.